This paragraph reports one T cell receptor beta chain. The antigen is undetermined. The germline V and J ends were trimmed by 0 bases and 5 bases, with 7 bases remaining between them. The CDR3 runs to 13 residues. Looked up from germline, CDR1 is PRHDT and CDR2 is FYEKMQ (reference sequence). Produced via immunoSEQ multiplex PCR; TCRdb's table is partial and in-frame only. The sample yields about 2.4 million clones, around nine tenths seen once. This sample stems from a study of shared clonotypes between healthy human individuals. The wider study: Three plates were used per donor for CD4 naive, three for CD4 memory, two for CD8 naive and one for CD8 memory.

Study-level points and caveats: Clonotype sharing levels among donors were expected to vary with sequencing depth.

This rearrangement joins TRBV13 to TRBJ2-5; D gene ambiguous. The sequencing sample was made of naive CD4+ T cells sorted from blood. Stated subset: CD45RA+ positively selected. The receptor was derived from a young man in good health. The CDR3 spells CASSLGLGETQYF. The CDR3 DNA sequence: TGTGCCAGCAGCTTAGGCCTAGGGGAGACCCAGTACTTC.